Following are 9 T cell receptor beta chains from one sample sequenced in a study of shared clonotypes between healthy human individuals. Profiled with immunoSEQ multiplex PCR; TCRdb holds only in-frame clones, not every one. The sample has roughly 95,000 clones, about half seen once. The sample was PBMCs. The receptor set was obtained from a woman aged 40 to 50 in good health. Some clones in this sample may be carry-over from other donors' samples.

This chain uses TRBV15 with TRBJ2-1; 8 bases map to TRBD1. V shed 4 bases, J shed 3 bases, and the junction held 5 bases outside the gene matches. Germline CDR1 LNHNV, CDR2 YYDKDF (reference sequence). The CDR3 is 15 residues long. CDR3 amino acids: CATSTGTGNYNEQFF. In DNA, the CDR3 is TGTGCCACCAGCACCGGGACAGGTAACTACAATGAGCAGTTCTTC. Filled out from reference TRBV15 and TRBJ2-1, the complete variable domain reads DAMVIQNPRYQVTQFGKPVTLSCSQTLNHNVMYWYQQKSSQAPKLLFHYYDKDFNNEADTPDNFQSRRPNTSFCFLDIRSPGLGDTAMYLCATSTGTGNYNEQFFGPGTRLTVL.

The chain employs TRBV6-5 and TRBJ2-1; D possibly corresponds to TRBD2 (6 bases). V was pared by 8 bases and J by 5 bases, with 19 bases between. The CDR3 sequence is 15 residues long. Per germline, CDR1 MNHEY and CDR2 SVGAGI. The CDR3 nucleotides are TGTGCCAGCGGATCCCTCGGAGCGGGCCACAATGAGCAGTTCTTC. It is translated as CASGSLGAGHNEQFF.

The rearrangement joins TRBV7-9 to TRBJ1-1; D not resolved. CDR1 and CDR2 (germline): SEHNR, FQNEAQ (reference sequence). The CDR3 totals 12 residues. The V end lost 1 base, the J end lost 3 bases, and 3 bases lay between the germline ends. This chain's CDR3 is CASSLGYTEAFF. The CDR3 DNA reads as TGTGCCAGCAGCTTAGGGTACACTGAAGCTTTCTTT.

Remarks on this clone: A far larger clone is just one base off, so this is likely a read error. CDR3 in amino acids: CVSSPRTGNYEQYF. The DNA for the CDR3 is TGTGTCAGCAGCCCCCGGACAGGGAATTACGAGCAGTACTTC. The chain couples TRBV9 to TRBJ2-5; 8 nucleotides line up with TRBD1. The J call may be in error: the DNA end matches TRBJ2-7 better. The germline V gene has CDR1 SGDLS and CDR2 YYNGEE. This CDR3 comprises 14 residues.

J is TRBJ2-1 and V is TRBV5-1, with 11 bases that match TRBD2. In germline, CDR1 is SGHRS, CDR2 YFSETQ. This CDR3 spans 16 amino acids. J lost 6 bases, V lost 3 bases, and 8 bases had no gene match. The CDR3 is CASSWGGTSGVNEQFF. The CDR3 coding sequence is TGCGCCAGCAGCTGGGGAGGGACTAGCGGAGTCAATGAGCAGTTCTTC.

V is TRBV30 and J is TRBJ2-4; D is perhaps TRBD1 (6 bases). Looked up from germline, CDR1 is GTSNPN and CDR2 is SVGIG (reference sequence). The CDR3 is 13 amino acids. The ends were cut back, 8 bases at V and 0 bases at J, with 11 bases in the middle. CDR3 DNA: TGTGCCGGGACAAAGGTAGCCAAAAACATTCAGTACTTC. Residues: CAGTKVAKNIQYF.

CDR3 loop: CSVLGIYEQYF. CDR3 sequence (DNA): TGCAGCGTTTTGGGGATCTACGAGCAGTACTTC. The gene calls are TRBV29-1 and TRBJ2-7, with D uncertain. Trimming stripped 5 bases from V and 3 bases from J, with 8 bases between. Looked up from germline, CDR1 is SQVTM and CDR2 is ANQGSEA. This CDR3 spans 11 amino acids.

In the case of this clone: Compared with germline, one end of the junction differs, possibly owing to a read error. The rearrangement uses TRBV7-9 and TRBJ1-2; D is undetermined. The CDR3 extends over 12 amino acids. Germline CDR1 reads SEHNR; CDR2 reads FQNEAQ (reference sequence). CDR3 DNA sequence: TGTGCCAGCAGCCAGCCCAACTATGGCCACACCTTC. As protein: CASSQPNYGHTF.

The rearrangement links TRBV27 to TRBJ2-1; 7 bases are a match to TRBD2. The V gene end was trimmed by 7 bases and the J gene end by 4 bases; junction bases not matched to a gene: 13. The germline CDR1 and CDR2 sequences are MNHEY and SMNVEV (reference sequence). CDR3 size: 16 residues. The CDR3 DNA reads TGTGCCAGCAAGTCTGGAAGGCTAGCGGATTACAATGAGCAGTTCTTC. Residues: CASKSGRLADYNEQFF.